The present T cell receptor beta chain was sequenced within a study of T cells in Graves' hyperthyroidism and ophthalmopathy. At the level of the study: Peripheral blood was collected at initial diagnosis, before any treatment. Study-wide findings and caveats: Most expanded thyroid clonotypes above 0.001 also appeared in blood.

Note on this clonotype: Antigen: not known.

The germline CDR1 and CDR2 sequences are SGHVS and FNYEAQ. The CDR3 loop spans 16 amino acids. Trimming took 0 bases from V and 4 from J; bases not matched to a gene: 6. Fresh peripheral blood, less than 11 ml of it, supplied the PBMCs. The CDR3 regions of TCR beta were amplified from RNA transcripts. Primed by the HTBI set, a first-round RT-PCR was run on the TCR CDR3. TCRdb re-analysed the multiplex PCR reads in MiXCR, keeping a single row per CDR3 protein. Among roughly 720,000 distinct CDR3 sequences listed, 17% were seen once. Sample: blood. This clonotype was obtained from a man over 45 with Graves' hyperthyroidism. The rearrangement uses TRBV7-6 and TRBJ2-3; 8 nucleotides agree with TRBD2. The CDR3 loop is CASSLAAGEPPDTQYF. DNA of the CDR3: TGTGCCAGCAGCTTAGCAGCGGGAGAACCCCCAGATACGCAGTATTTT.